This T cell receptor beta chain originates from a study of blood T cell repertoires in COVID-19. Study information: PBMCs, B-cell-depleted T cells, or T cells were the source of the cDNA or gDNA that made up the material.

Sequencing was performed with immunoSEQ multiplex PCR; in TCRdb, only in-frame clones are kept and a portion is missing. In the table there are about 150,000 clones, roughly nine tenths of which are singletons. The germline V gene encodes CDR1 SGHTA and CDR2 FQGTGA. The CDR3 extends over 15 amino acids. J gave up 3 bases and V 5 bases, and 8 bases lay outside the gene matches. The material sequenced was peripheral blood. The sequence was collected from a man aged 18 to 30 with COVID-19, enrolled during active disease. This chain links TRBV7-3 with TRBJ2-3, with 7 bases lining up with TRBD1. Here the CDR3 reads CASSPDREETDTQYF. In DNA form, the CDR3 reads TGTGCCAGCAGCCCAGACAGGGAAGAAACAGATACGCAGTATTTT. Full variable domain (missing parts from reference TRBV7-3 and TRBJ2-3): GAGVSQTPSNKVTEKGKYVELRCDPISGHTALYWYRQSLGQGPEFLIYFQGTGAADDSGLPNDRFFAVRPEGSVSTLKIQRTERGDSAVYLCASSPDREETDTQYFGPGTRLTVL.